The 26 T cell receptor beta chains below were found in one sample sequenced in a study of T cells in Graves' hyperthyroidism and ophthalmopathy. Amplified TCR beta CDR3 regions derived from RNA transcripts. The HTBI primer set was used in a first-round RT-PCR of the TCR CDR3. One entry per CDR3 protein, called by TCRdb with MiXCR from the multiplex PCR reads. The repertoire has 200,000 to 250,000 distinct CDR3 sequences, around 18% of them found once; the top ten carry around 43%. The sequenced sample was blood. The origin of the receptors is a man aged 40-50 years with Graves' hyperthyroidism.

The rearrangement uses TRBV5-1 and TRBJ1-3; 7 nucleotides agree with TRBD1. This CDR3 has 16 residues. Losses at the gene ends were 5 bases for V and 0 bases for J; bases not matched to a gene: 8. In germline, CDR1 is SGHRS, CDR2 YFSETQ. CDR3 sequence: CASRATGSLSGNTIYF. The CDR3 DNA sequence: TGCGCCAGCAGGGCGACAGGGTCCCTCTCTGGAAACACCATATATTTT.

This clonotype was seen many times. The chain couples TRBV7-9 to TRBJ2-1; D is ambiguous. V shed 5 bases and J shed 12 bases, with 8 bases lying between them. Per germline, CDR1 SEHNR and CDR2 FQNEAQ (reference sequence). This CDR3 region has 10 residues. CDR3 DNA sequence: TGTGCCAGCAGCCTGCCGGGGCAGTTCTTC. It translates to CASSLPGQFF.

This clonotype was seen at least ten times. This chain joins TRBV5-5 and TRBJ1-2; D is unresolved. Trimming stripped 0 bases from V and 7 bases from J, with 13 bases between. The CDR3 runs 14 residues. Germline V gene sequence: CDR1 SGHKS, CDR2 YYEKEE (reference sequence). DNA of the CDR3: TGTGCCAGCAGCTTGGGTCCCCTCGCGGGTGGCTACACCTTC. This translates into CASSLGPLAGGYTF.

The CDR3 DNA sequence: TGTGCCAGCAGCTCGGGATCTAGCGAGCAGTACTTC. This codes for CASSSGSSEQYF. The genes are TRBV7-9 and TRBJ2-7; D possibly corresponds to TRBD2 (5 bases). V lost 4 bases to trimming and J lost 6 bases, with 10 bases between them. There are 12 residues in the CDR3. Per the germline V gene, CDR1 is SEHNR and CDR2 is FQNEAQ (reference sequence). The full variable domain, in which reference TRBV7-9 and TRBJ2-7 provide the parts outside the CDR3, is DTGVSQNPRHKITKRGQNVTFRCDPISEHNRLYWYRQTLGQGPEFLTYFQNEAQLEKSRLLSDRFSAERPKGSFSTLEIQRTEQGDSAMYLCASSSGSSEQYFGPGTRLTVT.

This clonotype was counted many times. The chain joins TRBV28 to TRBJ1-3; tentative D call: TRBD1 (5 bases). Germline assignment: CDR1 MDHEN and CDR2 SYDVKM. The germline V and J ends were trimmed by 3 bases and 0 bases, with 9 bases remaining between them. CDR3 length equals 15 residues. In DNA form, the CDR3 reads TGTGCCAGCAGTTTCGGGGGGAGCTCTGGAAACACCATATATTTT. It encodes CASSFGGSSGNTIYF. The complete variable domain, with remaining parts taken from reference TRBV28 and TRBJ1-3, reads DVKVTQSSRYLVKRTGEKVFLECVQDMDHENMFWYRQDPGLGLRLIYFSYDVKMKEKGDIPEGYSVSREKKERFSLILESASTNQTSMYLCASSFGGSSGNTIYFGEGSWLTVV.

At least ten counts were recorded for this clonotype. The V gene is TRBV11-3, the J gene TRBJ1-1; D ambiguous. CDR3 length equals 13 residues. The V end was cut by 5 bases, the J end by 4 bases, with 11 bases between. Germline lookup yields CDR1 SGHNT and CDR2 YENEEA. CDR3 sequence (DNA): TGTGCCAGCAGCCTCCGATCAGGCACTGAAGCTTTCTTT. It is translated as CASSLRSGTEAFF.

This clonotype was observed at least ten times. V gene TRBV30 combines with J gene TRBJ1-1; D remains ambiguous. V lost 3 bases, J lost 0 bases, and 14 bases lay in between. The CDR3 covers 15 residues. CDR1 and CDR2 (germline): GTSNPN, SVGIG (reference sequence). The chain's CDR3 is CAWRMWNRMNTEAFF. CDR3 nucleotides: TGTGCCTGGAGGATGTGGAACCGGATGAACACTGAAGCTTTCTTT.

This chain connects TRBV9 to TRBJ1-1; D might be TRBD1 (6 bases). Germline CDR1 reads SGDLS; CDR2 reads YYNGEE. Trimming shortened V by 2 bases and J by 3 bases, and 11 bases separated the two germline ends. The CDR3 covers 14 residues. CDR3 loop: CASSVQGSHTEAFF. The CDR3 region has the DNA TGTGCCAGCAGCGTGCAGGGGTCCCACACTGAAGCTTTCTTT. Based on the CDR3 plus reference TRBV9 and TRBJ1-1, the full variable domain is DSGVTQTPKHLITATGQRVTLRCSPRSGDLSVYWYQQSLDQGLQFLIQYYNGEERAKGNILERFSAQQFPDLHSELNLSSLELGDSALYFCASSVQGSHTEAFFGQGTRLTVV.

The chain couples TRBV20-1 to TRBJ1-5; D remains ambiguous. Germline loops: CDR1 DFQATT, CDR2 SNEGSKA (reference sequence). V dropped 5 bases and J dropped 2 bases, with 22 bases sitting between them. The length of the CDR3 is 17 residues. CDR3 residues: CSAGVPWASGGNQPQHF. The CDR3 nucleotides are TGCAGTGCTGGAGTCCCGTGGGCCTCGGGTGGCAATCAGCCCCAGCATTTT.

This clonotype appeared a few times. The chain links TRBV13 to TRBJ1-4; D is unresolved. Germline loops: CDR1 PRHDT, CDR2 FYEKMQ (reference sequence). The CDR3 sequence is 17 residues long. V lost 0 bases and J 0 bases, leaving 11 bases between the germline ends. CDR3 nucleotide sequence: TGTGCCAGCAGCTTAGGGGGTATAGGGTCAACTAATGAAAAACTGTTTTTT. It translates to CASSLGGIGSTNEKLFF.

The gene calls are TRBV10-1 and TRBJ2-1, with TRBD1 identical over 9 bases. The J segment lost 5 bases and the V segment lost 5 bases, leaving 10 bases of the junction unmatched. CDR1 WNHNN and CDR2 SYGVQD come from the germline V gene (reference sequence). The CDR3 has 16 amino acids. Here the CDR3 reads CASSFTPGQGDNEQFF. CDR3 in DNA: TGCGCCAGCAGTTTTACCCCGGGACAGGGTGACAATGAGCAGTTCTTC.

This clonotype was seen a handful of times. The chain joins TRBV4-1 to TRBJ1-1; possible D gene TRBD1, 5 bases. This CDR3 comprises 16 residues. V was clipped by 3 bases and J by 1 base, with 15 bases between them. The germline gives CDR1 MGHRA, CDR2 YSYEKL. The CDR3 protein is CASSHYTGATNTEAFF. The DNA of the CDR3 is TGCGCCAGCAGCCACTATACCGGGGCTACGAACACTGAAGCTTTCTTT.

This clonotype was seen many times. CDR3 DNA sequence: TGTGCCAGCAGCTTAGTGGGACAGGACTGGGAGACCCAGTACTTC. Its protein product is CASSLVGQDWETQYF. The chain links TRBV7-6 to TRBJ2-5; 8 bases line up with TRBD1. Germline V gives CDR1 SGHVS, CDR2 FNYEAQ. V lost 1 base to trimming and J lost 5 bases; unmatched junction nucleotides: 6. The CDR3 extends over 15 amino acids. Full variable domain (remainder filled in from reference TRBV7-6 and TRBJ2-5): GAGVSQSPRYKVTKRGQDVALRCDPISGHVSLYWYRQALGQGPEFLTYFNYEAQQDKSGLPNDRFSAERPEGSISTLTIQRTEQRDSAMYRCASSLVGQDWETQYFGPGTRLLVL.

This clonotype was seen at least ten times. J is TRBJ1-2 and V is TRBV30, with D possibly TRBD1 on 5 matching bases. Germline CDR1 GTSNPN, CDR2 SVGIG (reference sequence). The V end was cut by 2 bases, the J end by 10 bases, with 20 bases between. CDR3 size: 14 residues. The CDR3: CAWSLKGYEETYTF. The CDR3 DNA sequence: TGTGCCTGGAGTCTAAAGGGGTATGAGGAAACCTACACCTTC.

The chain combines TRBV5-6 with TRBJ2-5; 12 positions agree with TRBD1. V shed 0 bases, J shed 5 bases, and the junction held 5 bases outside the gene matches. The CDR3 runs 16 residues. Germline V gives CDR1 SGHDT, CDR2 YYEEEE. The CDR3 bases are TGTGCCAGCAGCTTGGCCGGGACAGGGGGCGTGGAGACCCAGTACTTC. Translating it yields CASSLAGTGGVETQYF.

This clonotype was detected ten times or more. The J gene is TRBJ1-6, the V gene TRBV11-2; D gene uncertain. The CDR3 sequence is 14 residues long. CDR1 and CDR2 (germline): SGHAT, FQNNGV. V dropped 1 base and J dropped 4 bases, with 5 bases sitting between them. The CDR3: CASSLVQYNSPLHF. DNA for the CDR3: TGTGCCAGCAGCTTAGTTCAGTATAATTCACCCCTCCACTTT.

This clonotype has more than one count but fewer than ten. The chain uses TRBV6-1 and TRBJ1-4; 11 bases line up with TRBD1. This CDR3 has 18 residues. The germline V gene has CDR1 MNHNS and CDR2 SASEGT. The V and J ends lost 5 bases and 3 bases, in that order; junction bases with no gene match: 11. The chain's CDR3 is CASSTMPGQGGANEKLFF. CDR3 in DNA: TGTGCCAGCAGTACCATGCCGGGACAGGGGGGTGCTAATGAAAAACTGTTTTTT.

The chain links TRBV19 to TRBJ1-5; 10 bases are a match to TRBD1. From germline, CDR1 is LNHDA and CDR2 SQIVND (reference sequence). J was trimmed by 8 bases and V by 7 bases; bases with no gene match: 8. The CDR3 contains 14 residues. The CDR3 sequence is CASTPGQGDKPQHF. The CDR3 DNA reads TGTGCCAGTACCCCCGGACAGGGGGATAAGCCCCAGCATTTT.

This clonotype has a count of ten or more. The chain is built from TRBV18 and TRBJ2-7, with a weak D call TRBD1 (5 bases). CDR1 and CDR2 (germline): KGHSH, LQKENI. This CDR3 region has 14 residues. Deletions cut 0 bases from V and 2 bases from J, with 8 bases between. CDR3 DNA sequence: TGTGCCAGCTCACCACCCAGGGAACCCTACGAGCAGTACTTC. It specifies CASSPPREPYEQYF.

This clonotype showed up many times. The chain carries TRBV7-2 and TRBJ1-5; D might be TRBD1 (6 bases). Trimming removed 5 bases at V and 7 bases at J, with 12 bases between. The V gene's germline CDR1 is SGHTA and CDR2 FQGNSA. This CDR3 comprises 13 residues. The CDR3 spells CASSARGQQPQHF. CDR3 nucleotide sequence: TGTGCCAGCAGCGCCCGGGGGCAGCAGCCCCAGCATTTT.

This clonotype was detected a few times. The chain is built from TRBV20-1 and TRBJ2-5; D possibly corresponds to TRBD2 (7 bases). The CDR3 totals 14 residues. Trimming removed 5 bases at V and 5 bases at J, with 18 bases between. Germline CDR1 and CDR2: DFQATT and SNEGSKA (reference sequence). Written as DNA, the CDR3 is TGCAGTGCTCTCGTGGGGGGGCCAGGGGAGACCCAGTACTTC. This sequence encodes CSALVGGPGETQYF.

There are many counts of this clonotype. CDR3 region: CASSLDSTGELFF. The DNA of the CDR3 is TGTGCCAGCAGCTTAGACAGCACCGGGGAGCTGTTTTTT. The genes are TRBV7-2 and TRBJ2-2; D not resolved. Between the trimmed V and J ends, which lost 1 base and 4 bases, there was a span of 4 bases. The germline CDR1 and CDR2 sequences are SGHTA and FQGNSA. The CDR3 length is 13 residues. Full variable domain (remainder filled in from reference TRBV7-2 and TRBJ2-2): GAGVSQSPSNKVTEKGKDVELRCDPISGHTALYWYRQSLGQGLEFLIYFQGNSAPDKSGLPSDRFSAERTGGSVSTLTIQRTQQEDSAVYLCASSLDSTGELFFGEGSRLTVL.

Turning to this clonotype: Mismatch with germline at one junction end may stem from a read error. J is TRBJ1-2 and V is TRBV2; no clear D. Germline CDR1 SNHLY, CDR2 FYNNEI. This CDR3 is built from 14 residues. The CDR3 DNA reads TGTGCCAGCAATGAAAGGGCCCCTAACTATGGCTACACCTTC. Its protein product is CASNERAPNYGYTF.

The chain joins TRBV6-1 to TRBJ1-5; no definite D call. Trimming cost V 2 bases and J 7 bases, with 6 bases left between them. Looked up from germline, CDR1 is MNHNS and CDR2 is SASEGT. This CDR3 is built from 12 residues. The CDR3: CASSEFGQPQHF. In DNA, the CDR3 is TGTGCCAGCAGTGAATTTGGGCAGCCCCAGCATTTT.

The rearrangement uses TRBV6-1 and TRBJ2-1; 8 nucleotides line up with TRBD2. The CDR3 has 14 residues. The ends lost 4 bases at V and 7 bases at J; junction bases unmatched: 6. The V gene's germline CDR1 is MNHNS and CDR2 SASEGT. The CDR3 coding sequence is TGTGCCAGCAGTGTTACGGGGGGGTCAAATGAGCAGTTCTTC. Translating it yields CASSVTGGSNEQFF.

This clonotype has just a few counts. V usage is TRBV27 and J usage is TRBJ2-3, with D uncertain. CDR1 and CDR2 from the germline V gene are MNHEY and SMNVEV (reference sequence). V was shortened by 7 bases and J by 7 bases, with 15 bases between the two germline ends. The CDR3 extends over 13 amino acids. Written as DNA, the CDR3 is TGTGCCAGCAATCGTCCAGGAACCAATACGCAGTATTTT. It translates to CASNRPGTNTQYF.